This T cell receptor (beta chain) was sequenced during a study of T cells in Graves' hyperthyroidism and ophthalmopathy. Findings and limits, study-wide: Most expanded thyroid clonotypes above 0.001 also appeared in blood.

Researchers amplified the TCR beta CDR3 regions from RNA transcripts. First-round RT-PCR targeting the TCR CDR3 was performed with the HTBI primer set. TCRdb itself ran the multiplex PCR reads through MiXCR, one entry per CDR3 protein. Here the sample spans around 380,000 distinct CDR3 sequences, roughly 12% being singletons. Patients between 18 and 65 years old had hyperthyroidism, newly diagnosed and lasting under 2 months. The diagnostic basis comprised clinical symptoms, serum thyroxine and TRAb, thyroid ultrasound and orbital computed tomography. With 3 bases removed from V and 3 bases from J, the gap between germline ends came to 15 bases. In germline, CDR1 is DFQATT, CDR2 SNEGSKA (reference sequence). This CDR3 spans 15 amino acids. About this clonotype: Its antigen is as yet unknown.

This chain uses TRBV20-1 with TRBJ2-1; D is perhaps TRBD2 (5 bases). The source is a man aged 25-45 years with Graves' hyperthyroidism that later progressed to Graves' ophthalmopathy. The sequenced sample consisted of blood. The CDR3 DNA sequence: TGCAGTGCTAGGGACTTCGTCAAAAACTACAATGAGCAGTTCTTC. This codes for CSARDFVKNYNEQFF.